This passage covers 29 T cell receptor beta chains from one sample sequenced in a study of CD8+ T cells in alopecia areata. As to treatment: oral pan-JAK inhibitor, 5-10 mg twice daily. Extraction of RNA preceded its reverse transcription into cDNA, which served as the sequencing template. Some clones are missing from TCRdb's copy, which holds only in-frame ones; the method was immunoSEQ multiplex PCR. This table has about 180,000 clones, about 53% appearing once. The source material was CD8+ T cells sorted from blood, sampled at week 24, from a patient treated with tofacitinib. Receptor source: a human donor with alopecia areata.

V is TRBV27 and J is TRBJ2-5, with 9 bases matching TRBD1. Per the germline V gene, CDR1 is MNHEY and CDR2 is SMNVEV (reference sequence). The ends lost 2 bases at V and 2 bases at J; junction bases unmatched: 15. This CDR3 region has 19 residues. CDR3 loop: CASSLISDSGTGRQETQYF. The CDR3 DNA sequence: TGTGCCAGCAGTTTAATTTCCGATTCCGGGACAGGGAGACAAGAGACCCAGTACTTC.

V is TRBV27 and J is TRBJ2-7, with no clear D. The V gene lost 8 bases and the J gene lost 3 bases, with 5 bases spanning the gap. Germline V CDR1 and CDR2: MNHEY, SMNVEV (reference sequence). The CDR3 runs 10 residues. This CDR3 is CASGNYEQYF. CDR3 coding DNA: TGTGCCAGCGGGAACTACGAGCAGTACTTC.

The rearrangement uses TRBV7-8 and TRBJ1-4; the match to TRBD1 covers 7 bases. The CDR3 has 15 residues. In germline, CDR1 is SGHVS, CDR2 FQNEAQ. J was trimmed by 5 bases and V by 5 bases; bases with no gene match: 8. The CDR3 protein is CASSKRQGRNEKLFF. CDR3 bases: TGTGCCAGCAGCAAGCGACAGGGAAGAAATGAAAAACTGTTTTTT.

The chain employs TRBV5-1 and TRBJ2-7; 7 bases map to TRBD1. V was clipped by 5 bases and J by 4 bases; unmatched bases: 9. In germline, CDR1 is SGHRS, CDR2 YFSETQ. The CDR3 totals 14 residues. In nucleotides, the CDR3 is TGCGCCAGCAGTCGTGGTCAGGGGGAGTACGAGCAGTACTTC. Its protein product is CASSRGQGEYEQYF.

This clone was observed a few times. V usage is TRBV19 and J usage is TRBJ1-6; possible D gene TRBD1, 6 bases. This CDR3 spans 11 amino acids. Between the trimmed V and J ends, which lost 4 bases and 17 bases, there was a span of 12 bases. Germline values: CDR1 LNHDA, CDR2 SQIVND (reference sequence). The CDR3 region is CASSRQAGVHF. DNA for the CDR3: TGTGCCAGTAGTAGACAGGCTGGAGTCCACTTT.

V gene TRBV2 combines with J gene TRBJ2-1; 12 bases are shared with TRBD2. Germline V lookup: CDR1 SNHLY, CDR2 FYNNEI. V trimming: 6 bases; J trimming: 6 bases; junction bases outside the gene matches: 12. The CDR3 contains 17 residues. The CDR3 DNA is TGTGCCAGCAGCGGTAGTGGACTAGCGGGGACCCGCAATGAGCAGTTCTTC. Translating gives CASSGSGLAGTRNEQFF.

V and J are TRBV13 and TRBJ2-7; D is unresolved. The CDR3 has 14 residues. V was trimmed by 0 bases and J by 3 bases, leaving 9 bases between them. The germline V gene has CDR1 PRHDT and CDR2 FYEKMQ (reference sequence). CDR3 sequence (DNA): TGTGCCAGCAGCTTAGGCCTGGGTCGCTACGAGCAGTACTTC. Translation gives CASSLGLGRYEQYF.

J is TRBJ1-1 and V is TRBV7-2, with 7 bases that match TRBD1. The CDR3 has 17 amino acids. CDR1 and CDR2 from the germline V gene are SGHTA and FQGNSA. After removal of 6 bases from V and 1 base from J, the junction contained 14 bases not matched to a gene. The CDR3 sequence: CASRLRGQSFQNTEAFF. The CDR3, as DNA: TGTGCCAGCAGACTAAGGGGACAGTCCTTCCAGAACACTGAAGCTTTCTTT.

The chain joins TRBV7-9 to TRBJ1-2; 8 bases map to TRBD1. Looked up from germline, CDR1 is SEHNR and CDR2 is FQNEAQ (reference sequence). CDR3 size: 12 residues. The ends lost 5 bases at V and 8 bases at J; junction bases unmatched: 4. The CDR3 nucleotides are TGTGCCAGCAGCCCGACAGGGGAAGGCTACACCTTC. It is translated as CASSPTGEGYTF. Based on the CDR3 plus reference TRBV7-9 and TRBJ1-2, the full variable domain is DTGVSQNPRHKITKRGQNVTFRCDPISEHNRLYWYRQTLGQGPEFLTYFQNEAQLEKSRLLSDRFSAERPKGSFSTLEIQRTEQGDSAMYLCASSPTGEGYTFGSGTRLTVV.

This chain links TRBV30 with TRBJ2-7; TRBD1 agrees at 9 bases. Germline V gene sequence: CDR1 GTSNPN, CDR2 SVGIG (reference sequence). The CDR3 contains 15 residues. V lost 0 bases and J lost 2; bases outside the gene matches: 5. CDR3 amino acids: CAWSVGQGIAYEQYF. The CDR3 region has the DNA TGTGCCTGGAGTGTCGGACAGGGGATTGCCTACGAGCAGTACTTC.

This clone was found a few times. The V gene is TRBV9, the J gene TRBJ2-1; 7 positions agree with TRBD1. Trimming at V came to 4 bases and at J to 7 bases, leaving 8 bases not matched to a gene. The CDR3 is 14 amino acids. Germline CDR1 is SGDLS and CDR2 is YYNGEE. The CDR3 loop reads CASSRGQTGNEQFF. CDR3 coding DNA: TGTGCCAGCAGCAGGGGACAGACAGGGAATGAGCAGTTCTTC. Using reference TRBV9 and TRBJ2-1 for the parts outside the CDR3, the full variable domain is DSGVTQTPKHLITATGQRVTLRCSPRSGDLSVYWYQQSLDQGLQFLIQYYNGEERAKGNILERFSAQQFPDLHSELNLSSLELGDSALYFCASSRGQTGNEQFFGPGTRLTVL.

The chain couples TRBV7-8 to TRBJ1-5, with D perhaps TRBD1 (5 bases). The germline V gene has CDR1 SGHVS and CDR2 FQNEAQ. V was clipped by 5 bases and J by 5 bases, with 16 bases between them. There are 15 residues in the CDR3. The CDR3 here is CASSLDPGFDQPQHF. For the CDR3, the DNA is TGTGCCAGCAGCCTTGATCCAGGGTTCGATCAGCCCCAGCATTTT.

The CDR3 DNA sequence: TGTGCCAGCGAACTTGCGGGGGCCAATGAGCAGTTCTTC. Residues: CASELAGANEQFF. The rearrangement uses TRBV5-4 and TRBJ2-1; the D gene is possibly TRBD2 (7 bases). Germline assignment: CDR1 SGHNT and CDR2 YYREEE (reference sequence). Trimming cost V 7 bases and J 6 bases, with 14 bases left between them. The CDR3 spans 13 residues.

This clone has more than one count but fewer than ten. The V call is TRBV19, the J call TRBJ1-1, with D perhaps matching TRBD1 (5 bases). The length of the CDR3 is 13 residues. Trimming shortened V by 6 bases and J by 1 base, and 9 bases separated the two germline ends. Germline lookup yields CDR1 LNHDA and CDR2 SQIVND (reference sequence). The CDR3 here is CASSDRTNTEAFF. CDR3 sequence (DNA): TGTGCCAGTAGCGACAGAACGAACACTGAAGCTTTCTTT.

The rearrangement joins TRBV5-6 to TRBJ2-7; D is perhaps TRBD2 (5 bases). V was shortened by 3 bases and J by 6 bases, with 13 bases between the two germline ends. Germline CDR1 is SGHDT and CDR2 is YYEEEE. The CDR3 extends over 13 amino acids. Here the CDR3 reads CASSSGGGGEQYF. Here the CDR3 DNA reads TGTGCCAGCAGCTCCGGAGGAGGAGGCGAGCAGTACTTC. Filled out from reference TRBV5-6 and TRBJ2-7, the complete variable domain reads DAGVTQSPTHLIKTRGQQVTLRCSPKSGHDTVSWYQQALGQGPQFIFQYYEEEERQRGNFPDRFSGHQFPNYSSELNVNALLLGDSALYLCASSSGGGGEQYFGPGTRLTVT.

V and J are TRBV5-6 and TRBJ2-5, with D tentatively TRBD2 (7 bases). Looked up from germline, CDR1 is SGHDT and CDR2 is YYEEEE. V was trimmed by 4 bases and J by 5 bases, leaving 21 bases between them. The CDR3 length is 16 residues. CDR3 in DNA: TGTGCCAGCAGCACGGGGGGCGGCTCGATTGTGGAGACCCAGTACTTC. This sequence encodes CASSTGGGSIVETQYF.

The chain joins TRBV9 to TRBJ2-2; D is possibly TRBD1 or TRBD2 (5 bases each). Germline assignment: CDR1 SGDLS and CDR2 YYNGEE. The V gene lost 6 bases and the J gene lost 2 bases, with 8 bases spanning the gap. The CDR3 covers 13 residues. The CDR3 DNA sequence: TGTGCCAGCACCGGGACCAACACCGGGGAGCTGTTTTTT. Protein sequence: CASTGTNTGELFF.

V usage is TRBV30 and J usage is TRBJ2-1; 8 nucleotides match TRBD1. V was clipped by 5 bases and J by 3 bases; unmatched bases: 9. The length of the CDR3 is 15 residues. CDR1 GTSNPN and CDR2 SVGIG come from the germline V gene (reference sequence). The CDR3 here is CAWVGNRGIYNEQFF. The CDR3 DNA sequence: TGTGCCTGGGTCGGCAACAGGGGGATCTACAATGAGCAGTTCTTC. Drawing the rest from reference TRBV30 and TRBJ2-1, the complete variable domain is SQTIHQWPATLVQPVGSPLSLECTVEGTSNPNLYWYRQAAGRGLQLLFYSVGIGQISSEVPQNLSASRPQDRQFILSSKKLLLSDSGFYLCAWVGNRGIYNEQFFGPGTRLTVL.

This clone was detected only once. The CDR3 DNA sequence: TGTGCCTGGAGTACTTCGGGTCAGCCCCAGCATTTT. This sequence encodes CAWSTSGQPQHF. The chain links TRBV30 to TRBJ1-5; D not certain. CDR3 size: 12 residues. V lost 2 bases and J lost 6, with 8 bases in between. The V gene's germline CDR1 is GTSNPN and CDR2 SVGIG (reference sequence).

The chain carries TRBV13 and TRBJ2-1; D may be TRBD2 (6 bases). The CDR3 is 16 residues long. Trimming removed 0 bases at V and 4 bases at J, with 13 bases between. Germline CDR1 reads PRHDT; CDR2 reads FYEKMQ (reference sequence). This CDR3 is CASSLGRGELYNEQFF. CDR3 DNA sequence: TGTGCCAGCAGCTTAGGACGCGGGGAGTTATACAATGAGCAGTTCTTC.

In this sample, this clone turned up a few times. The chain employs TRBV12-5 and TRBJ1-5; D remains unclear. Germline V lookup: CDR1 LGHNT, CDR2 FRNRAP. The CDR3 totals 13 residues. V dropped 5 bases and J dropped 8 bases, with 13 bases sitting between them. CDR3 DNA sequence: TGTGCTAGTGGTCTCAATGTACTTGAGCCCCAGCATTTT. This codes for CASGLNVLEPQHF.

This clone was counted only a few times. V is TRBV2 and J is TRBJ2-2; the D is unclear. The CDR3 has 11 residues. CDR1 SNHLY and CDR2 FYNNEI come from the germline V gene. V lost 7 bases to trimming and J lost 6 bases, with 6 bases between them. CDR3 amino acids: CASKSSGELFF. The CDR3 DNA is TGTGCCAGCAAATCCTCCGGGGAGCTGTTTTTT.

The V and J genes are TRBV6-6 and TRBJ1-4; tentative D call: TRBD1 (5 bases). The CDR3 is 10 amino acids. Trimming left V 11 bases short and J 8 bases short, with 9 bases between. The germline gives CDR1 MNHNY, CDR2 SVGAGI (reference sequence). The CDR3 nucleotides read TGTGCCGCCGGGGGGGAAAAACTGTTTTTT. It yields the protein CAAGGEKLFF.

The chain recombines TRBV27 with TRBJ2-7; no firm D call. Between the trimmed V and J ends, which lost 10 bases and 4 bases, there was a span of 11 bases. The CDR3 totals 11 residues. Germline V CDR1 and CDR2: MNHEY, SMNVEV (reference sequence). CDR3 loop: CATHSLYEQYF. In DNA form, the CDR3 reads TGTGCCACCCACAGTCTTTACGAGCAGTACTTC.

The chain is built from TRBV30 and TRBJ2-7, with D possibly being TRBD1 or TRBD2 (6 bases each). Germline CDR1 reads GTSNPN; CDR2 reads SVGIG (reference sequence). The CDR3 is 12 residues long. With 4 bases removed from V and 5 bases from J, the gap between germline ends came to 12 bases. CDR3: CAWTKEGDEQYF. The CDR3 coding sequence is TGTGCCTGGACCAAGGAGGGGGACGAGCAGTACTTC.

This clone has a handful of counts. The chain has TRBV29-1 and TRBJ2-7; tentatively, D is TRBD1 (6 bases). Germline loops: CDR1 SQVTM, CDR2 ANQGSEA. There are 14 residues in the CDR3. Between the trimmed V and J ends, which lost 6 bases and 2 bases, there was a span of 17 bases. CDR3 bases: TGCAGCGTAACGCCGGGACATAAAGCCTACGAGCAGTACTTC. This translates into CSVTPGHKAYEQYF.

The CDR3 DNA reads TGTGCCAGCACATCCACTGGTATCTATGGCTACACCTTC. This gives the protein CASTSTGIYGYTF. This chain joins TRBV6-5 and TRBJ1-2; D remains ambiguous. Germline CDR1 reads MNHEY; CDR2 reads SVGAGI. Trimming shortened V by 7 bases and J by 4 bases, and 13 bases separated the two germline ends. This CDR3 spans 13 amino acids.

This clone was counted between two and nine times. The CDR3 DNA reads as TGCAGCGTTGAAGGTCGGGAAGGGCGCAACTATGGCTACACCTTC. This encodes CSVEGREGRNYGYTF. V is TRBV29-1 and J is TRBJ1-2; D remains unclear. Germline CDR1 is SQVTM and CDR2 is ANQGSEA. V was clipped by 1 base and J by 2 bases, with 14 bases between them. The CDR3 contains 15 residues.

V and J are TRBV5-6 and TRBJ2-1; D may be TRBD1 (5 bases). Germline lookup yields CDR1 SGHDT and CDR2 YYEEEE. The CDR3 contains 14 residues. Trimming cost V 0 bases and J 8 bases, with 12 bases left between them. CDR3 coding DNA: TGTGCCAGCAGCTTGGTCAGGGTAGGGGATGAGCAGTTCTTC. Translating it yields CASSLVRVGDEQFF.